The following is a TCR beta chain sequence with its context. This entry belongs to a study of shared clonotypes between healthy human individuals. The length of the CDR3 is 12 residues. Per germline, CDR1 SQVTM and CDR2 ANQGSEA. Trimming removed 6 bases at V and 3 bases at J, with 11 bases between. This table comes from immunoSEQ multiplex PCR, and its TCRdb copy is limited to in-frame clones, with some not included. The table includes some 2,400,000 clones, approximately 94% detected once. The sequence was obtained from a young man in good health. The chain links TRBV29-1 to TRBJ1-2, with D maybe TRBD1 (6 bases). Sequenced material: naive CD4+ T cells sorted from blood. Subset in this sample: CD45RA+ positively selected. The CDR3 sequence is CSVEGGYYGYTF. CDR3 DNA: TGCAGCGTCGAGGGGGGCTACTATGGCTACACCTTC.